This T cell receptor beta chain was identified during a study of spatial heterogeneity in lung cancer. Overall study context: PBMC samples from follow-up, where available, were sequenced a median of around 22 months after resection.

Study results and caveats: Ubiquitous expanded tumor TCRs were seen in blood more at resection than at follow-up.

TCRdb fed the 5' RACE reads into MiXCR, producing one record per CDR3 protein. The top ten clones hold around a tenth of a sample with tens of thousands of distinct CDR3 sequences, just over 7.5% of them seen once. Regarding time point: blood at routine non-recurrence follow-up after resection. This clonotype has a handful of counts. The antigen is unknown. Germline V gene sequence: CDR1 MNHEY, CDR2 SVGAGI. With 6 bases removed from V and 3 bases from J, the gap between germline ends came to 18 bases. The CDR3 length is 16 residues. This clonotype was obtained from a male donor with early-stage non-small cell lung cancer. Material: PBMCs, obtained at follow-up. V usage is TRBV6-5 and J usage is TRBJ2-4; possible D gene TRBD1, 5 bases. The CDR3 region is CASSYGSGLGKNIQYF. In nucleotides, the CDR3 is TGTGCCAGCAGCTATGGTTCAGGGTTAGGCAAAAACATTCAGTACTTC.